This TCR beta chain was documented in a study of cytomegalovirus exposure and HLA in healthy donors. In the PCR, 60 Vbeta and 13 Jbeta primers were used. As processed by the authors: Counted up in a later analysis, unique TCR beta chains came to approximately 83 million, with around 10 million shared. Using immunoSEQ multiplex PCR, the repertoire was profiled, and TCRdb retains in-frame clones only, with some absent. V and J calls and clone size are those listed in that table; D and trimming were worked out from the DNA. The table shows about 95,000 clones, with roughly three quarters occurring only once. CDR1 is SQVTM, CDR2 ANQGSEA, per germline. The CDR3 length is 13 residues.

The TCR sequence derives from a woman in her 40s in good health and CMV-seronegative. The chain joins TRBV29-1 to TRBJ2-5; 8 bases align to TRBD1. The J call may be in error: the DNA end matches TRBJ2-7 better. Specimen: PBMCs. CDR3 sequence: CSVEGQDTYEQYF. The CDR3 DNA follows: TGCAGCGTTGAGGGACAGGATACCTACGAGCAGTACTTC.